A single T cell receptor beta chain is shown here with its context. Antigen: not known. The sample originates from a study of beta chain features in type 1 diabetes. CDR3 length: 16 residues. The J segment lost 7 bases and the V segment lost 4 bases, leaving 10 bases of the junction unmatched. The V gene's germline CDR1 is MGHRA and CDR2 YSYEKL. A CD45RO/CCR7/CD25/CD127/CD95/CD27 panel sorted naive, central memory, regulatory and stem cell-like memory CD4+ cells. Broader study findings: Within each of all four CD4+ subsets, Type 1 diabetes patients had TCRB CDR3s that were moderately but significantly shorter.

The authors reverse transcribed all of the isolated RNA, so sequencing captured expressed TCRB transcripts. Clones were read by immunoSEQ multiplex PCR, and TCRdb kept only the in-frame ones, dropping some. Found here are about 160,000 clones, roughly 65% of them singletons; the top ten hold 0.08% to 0.09%. The sequenced sample was naive CD4+ T cells from blood. The chain carries TRBV4-1 and TRBJ1-4, with 9 bases matching TRBD1. The receptor comes from a young man with type 1 diabetes. The CDR3 nucleotides read TGCGCCAGCAGCCGAAAGAAGAACAGGGGGCTTGAAAAACTGTTTTTT. Translation: CASSRKKNRGLEKLFF.